This TCR beta chain was retrieved from a study of blood T cells in healthy people across ages. Findings and caveats of the study: TCR beta diversity tracked closely with naive T cell percentage. Unsorted PBMC material precluded a definitive naive versus antigen-experienced comparison. The study found more naive CD4+ cells and higher diversity in long-lived than aged donors.

Germline CDR1 reads SGHTA; CDR2 reads FQGNSA. Trimming removed 5 bases from V and 10 bases from J, with 15 bases in between. This CDR3 has 13 amino acids. The use of a sample-barcoded 5' primer and a J-beta primer mix characterized a second PCR of roughly 6 to 12 cycles. Carrying 12 random nucleotides, a template-switch adaptor labeled each individual cDNA molecule. TCRdb recomputed calls from the 5' RACE reads with MiXCR, one row per CDR3 protein. Here the sample spans more than 800,000 distinct CDR3 sequences, under 45% being singletons. In regard to this clonotype: Its target is not known.

The specimen was blood. This sequence joins TRBV7-2 and TRBJ2-1, with D unresolved. The receptor was derived from a woman aged 55-70 years in good health. The CDR3 is CASSQAVMGEQFF. The CDR3 DNA is TGTGCCAGCAGCCAAGCAGTTATGGGGGAGCAGTTCTTC.